This TCR beta chain is drawn from a study of blood T cell repertoires in COVID-19. As processed by the authors: Cell counts per sample came from amplifying reference gene primers. Some clones are missing from TCRdb's copy, which holds only in-frame ones; the method was immunoSEQ multiplex PCR. The D gene and trimming were derived from the DNA, and the V and J assignments and clone size from that table. The sample lists fewer than 250,000 clones, approximately 82% occurring once. This clone was seen only a few times. This CDR3 has 14 residues. The germline CDR1 and CDR2 sequences are SGDLS and YYNGEE. V lost 2 bases and J lost 6, with 11 bases in between.

The TCR was taken from a man aged 50 to 59 with active or convalescent COVID-19. Sequencing was carried out using peripheral blood. V and J are TRBV9 and TRBJ2-2; TRBD1 might be the D (6 bases). CDR3 DNA sequence: TGTGCCAGCAGCGTTCAACAGGGCCCCGGGGAGCTGTTTTTT. Translated, it gives CASSVQQGPGELFF.